The 19 T cell receptor beta chains in this list originate from one sample, sequenced in a study of shared clonotypes between healthy human individuals. The data were produced by immunoSEQ multiplex PCR, yet TCRdb's version contains in-frame clones alone and is incomplete. The repertoire holds some 2,500,000 clones, 80% to 95% seen once, with 0.37% in the top ten. Sequenced sample: naive CD4+ T cells from PBMCs. Regarding subset: CD45RA+ positively selected. Source of these receptors: a man aged 18 to 29 in good health. Some clones in this sample may be carry-over from other donors' samples.

As DNA, the CDR3 is TGTGCCACCAGCGTAGACCCGGGGGCGAGGACTGAAGCTTTCTTT. This codes for CATSVDPGARTEAFF. This chain connects TRBV15 to TRBJ1-1, with D tentatively TRBD1 (6 bases). This CDR3 is built from 15 residues. Germline loops: CDR1 LNHNV, CDR2 YYDKDF (reference sequence). Trimming cost V 5 bases and J 5 bases, with 18 bases left between them.

The CDR3 DNA follows: TGTGCCAGCAGTTTGCTATGGGCGGCTGATGGCTACACCTTC. It is translated as CASSLLWAADGYTF. V gene TRBV28 combines with J gene TRBJ1-2; D not resolved. Trimming cost V 3 bases and J 6 bases, with 14 bases left between them. The CDR3 consists of 14 residues. Germline values: CDR1 MDHEN, CDR2 SYDVKM.

V and J are TRBV7-9 and TRBJ2-3; 11 bases match TRBD2. The ends lost 3 bases at V and 5 bases at J; junction bases unmatched: 1. Germline-derived CDR1 and CDR2 are SEHNR and FQNEAQ (reference sequence). The CDR3 length is 14 residues. This chain's CDR3 is CASSFSGRVDTQYF. As DNA, the CDR3 is TGTGCCAGCAGCTTTAGCGGGAGGGTAGATACGCAGTATTTT. Full variable domain (missing parts from reference TRBV7-9 and TRBJ2-3): DTGVSQNPRHKITKRGQNVTFRCDPISEHNRLYWYRQTLGQGPEFLTYFQNEAQLEKSRLLSDRFSAERPKGSFSTLEIQRTEQGDSAMYLCASSFSGRVDTQYFGPGTRLTVL.

The chain joins TRBV7-3 to TRBJ2-2; no clear D. Germline values: CDR1 SGHTA, CDR2 FQGTGA. The CDR3 is made up of 13 amino acids. Deletions cut 4 bases from V and 2 bases from J, with 5 bases between. The CDR3 nucleotides are TGTGCCAGCAGCTATCTCAACACCGGGGAGCTGTTTTTT. This encodes CASSYLNTGELFF.

Comment on this clone: Other nucleotide sequences in the sample specify the same CDR3. The chain is built from TRBV18 and TRBJ1-2; 7 bases line up with TRBD1. Germline V CDR1 and CDR2: KGHSH, LQKENI. This CDR3 is built from 13 residues. V trimming: 4 bases; J trimming: 3 bases; junction bases outside the gene matches: 2. CDR3 nucleotide sequence: TGTGCCAGCTCACAGGGGGCTGACTATGGCTACACCTTC. Its translation is CASSQGADYGYTF.

The J gene is TRBJ2-3, the V gene TRBV9; 9 bases fit TRBD1. The CDR3 contains 16 residues. Germline-derived CDR1 and CDR2 are SGDLS and YYNGEE. Trimming took 4 bases from V and 2 from J; bases not matched to a gene: 8. CDR3 loop: CASSFRTGDVTDTQYF. The CDR3 DNA sequence: TGTGCCAGCAGCTTTCGGACAGGGGACGTCACAGATACGCAGTATTTT.

To note about this clone: The same CDR3 is also encoded by other DNA sequences in this sample. V is TRBV27 and J is TRBJ2-1; TRBD2 matches 11 bases. Germline lookup yields CDR1 MNHEY and CDR2 SMNVEV (reference sequence). The CDR3 spans 15 residues. V lost 3 bases, J lost 3 bases, and 1 base stayed unmatched. The CDR3 nucleotides read TGTGCCAGCAGTTTGACTAGCGGGATCTACAATGAGCAGTTCTTC. It specifies CASSLTSGIYNEQFF.

Concerning this clone itself: Other DNA sequences of this sample code for an identical CDR3. The J gene is TRBJ2-7, the V gene TRBV5-1; D gene ambiguous. There are 14 residues in the CDR3. The V gene lost 0 bases and the J gene lost 3 bases, with 10 bases spanning the gap. Looked up from germline, CDR1 is SGHRS and CDR2 is YFSETQ. The CDR3 loop is CASSLVVGSYEQYF. The CDR3 DNA follows: TGCGCCAGCAGCTTGGTAGTAGGCAGCTACGAGCAGTACTTC.

This clone was seen only once. The V gene is TRBV18, the J gene TRBJ1-5; maybe TRBD1 (6 bases). CDR1 KGHSH and CDR2 LQKENI come from the germline V gene. Trimming took 3 bases from V and 5 from J, leaving 11 bases between them. CDR3 length equals 14 residues. The CDR3, as DNA: TGTGCCAGCTCACCCACGGACAGTTATCAGCCCCAGCATTTT. Protein product: CASSPTDSYQPQHF.

The J gene is TRBJ2-5, the V gene TRBV14; D gene unclear. The CDR3 loop spans 14 amino acids. In germline, CDR1 is SGHDN, CDR2 FVKESK. V lost 2 bases and J lost 0, with 7 bases in between. This CDR3 reads CASSQSLNQETQYF. The DNA of the CDR3 is TGTGCCAGCAGCCAATCGCTGAACCAAGAGACCCAGTACTTC.

This rearrangement joins TRBV27 to TRBJ1-3, with 9 bases lining up with TRBD1. With 4 bases clipped from V and 4 bases from J, the junction kept 8 bases outside the gene matches. Germline loops: CDR1 MNHEY, CDR2 SMNVEV (reference sequence). The CDR3 extends over 16 amino acids. The CDR3 DNA reads TGTGCCAGCAGTTCCCTACAGGGGGCGCGGGGAAACACCATATATTTT. Protein product: CASSSLQGARGNTIYF.

Regarding this clone: This CDR3 is also generated by other DNA sequences in the sample. CDR3 sequence: CASSLGSGEQYF. CDR3 bases: TGTGCCAGCAGCTTGGGTTCGGGCGAGCAGTACTTC. The rearrangement joins TRBV5-4 to TRBJ2-7; D is unclear. The V end was cut by 0 bases, the J end by 6 bases, with 7 bases between. There are 12 residues in the CDR3. The germline CDR1 and CDR2 sequences are SGHNT and YYREEE (reference sequence).

The chain uses TRBV27 and TRBJ1-3; TRBD1 is a possible D gene (6 bases). Germline CDR1 is MNHEY and CDR2 is SMNVEV (reference sequence). V lost 1 base and J 0 bases, leaving 7 bases between the germline ends. The CDR3 is made up of 15 amino acids. The chain's CDR3 is CASSLFRGSGNTIYF. The DNA for the CDR3 is TGTGCCAGCAGTTTATTCAGGGGCTCTGGAAACACCATATATTTT.

This clone occurred once. The chain carries TRBV16 and TRBJ1-2; D not certain. This CDR3 spans 16 amino acids. The germline V and J ends were trimmed by 0 bases and 4 bases, with 15 bases remaining between them. CDR1 and CDR2 from the germline V gene are KGHSY and FQNENV. CDR3 sequence: CASSQSAGEASYGYTF. DNA for the CDR3: TGTGCCAGCAGCCAATCGGCTGGAGAGGCTTCCTATGGCTACACCTTC. Using reference TRBV16 and TRBJ1-2 for the parts outside the CDR3, the full variable domain is GEEVAQTPKHLVRGEGQKAKLYCAPIKGHSYVFWYQQVLKNEFKFLISFQNENVFDETGMPKERFSAKCLPNSPCSLEIQATKLEDSAVYFCASSQSAGEASYGYTFGSGTRLTVV.

This chain uses TRBV27 with TRBJ2-1; 7 positions agree with TRBD1. Germline lookup yields CDR1 MNHEY and CDR2 SMNVEV (reference sequence). CDR3 length: 14 amino acids. J gave up 5 bases and V 5 bases, and 6 bases lay outside the gene matches. CDR3 amino acids: CASSLLDRNNEQFF. The CDR3 nucleotides read TGTGCCAGCAGTCTACTGGACAGGAACAATGAGCAGTTCTTC.

On this clone itself: At one end, the junction sequence differs from germline, possibly due to a read error. J is TRBJ2-7 and V is TRBV7-8; 14 bases fit TRBD2. The CDR3 has 17 residues. CDR1 is SGHVS and CDR2 is FQNEAQ in the germline V gene. The chain's CDR3 is CASSLGGTSGSSGGDNF. Here the CDR3 DNA reads TGTGCCAGCAGCTTAGGTGGGACTAGCGGGAGTAGTGGAGGGGATAACTTC.

CDR3 in DNA: TGTGCCAGCAGCCCAAGGGGCCCGACAGGGCCTCTCTCTGGAAACACCATATATTTT. Residues: CASSPRGPTGPLSGNTIYF. This chain connects TRBV21-1 to TRBJ1-3; the DNA was not used to check the table's D call, TRBD1. TRBV21-1 corresponds to a pseudogene. The CDR3 is made up of 19 amino acids.

This chain joins TRBV7-8 and TRBJ1-2, with TRBD1 identical over 7 bases. CDR3 size: 16 residues. The V gene end was trimmed by 0 bases and the J gene end by 7 bases; junction bases not matched to a gene: 11. Germline V CDR1 and CDR2: SGHVS, FQNEAQ. The CDR3: CASSLAALTGLGGYTF. DNA of the CDR3: TGTGCCAGCAGCTTAGCTGCTCTGACAGGGCTGGGTGGCTACACCTTC.

This chain connects TRBV2 to TRBJ2-1; 8 bases are shared with TRBD1. Germline assignment: CDR1 SNHLY and CDR2 FYNNEI. The CDR3 is 14 amino acids. V lost 5 bases to trimming and J lost 7 bases; unmatched junction nucleotides: 7. As DNA, the CDR3 is TGTGCCAGCAGTCCGCAGGGGGCGCGGAATGAGCAGTTCTTC. Its translation: CASSPQGARNEQFF.